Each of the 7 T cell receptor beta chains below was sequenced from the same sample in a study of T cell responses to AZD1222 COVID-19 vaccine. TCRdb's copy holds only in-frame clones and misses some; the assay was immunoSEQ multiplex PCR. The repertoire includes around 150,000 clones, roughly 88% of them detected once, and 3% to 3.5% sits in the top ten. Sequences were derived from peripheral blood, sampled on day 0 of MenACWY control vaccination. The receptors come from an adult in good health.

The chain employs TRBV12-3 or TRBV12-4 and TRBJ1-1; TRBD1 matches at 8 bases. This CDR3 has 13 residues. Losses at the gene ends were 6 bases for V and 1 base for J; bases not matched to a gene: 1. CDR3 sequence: CASRGTGNTEAFF. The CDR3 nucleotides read TGTGCCAGCAGGGGGACAGGGAACACTGAAGCTTTCTTT.

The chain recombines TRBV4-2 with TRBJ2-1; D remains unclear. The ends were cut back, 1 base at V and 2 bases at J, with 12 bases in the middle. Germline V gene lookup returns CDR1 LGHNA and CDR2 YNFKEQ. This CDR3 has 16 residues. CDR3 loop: CASSQVSEYPYNEQFF. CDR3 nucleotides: TGTGCCAGCAGCCAAGTATCGGAGTATCCCTACAATGAGCAGTTCTTC.

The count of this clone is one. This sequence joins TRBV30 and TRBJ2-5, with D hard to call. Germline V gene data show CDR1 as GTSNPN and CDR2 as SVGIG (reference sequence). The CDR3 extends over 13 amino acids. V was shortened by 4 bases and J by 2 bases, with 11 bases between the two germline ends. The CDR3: CAWKKSLQETQYF. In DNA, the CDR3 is TGTGCCTGGAAAAAGTCCCTACAAGAGACCCAGTACTTC. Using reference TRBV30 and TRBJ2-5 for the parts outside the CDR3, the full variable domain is SQTIHQWPATLVQPVGSPLSLECTVEGTSNPNLYWYRQAAGRGLQLLFYSVGIGQISSEVPQNLSASRPQDRQFILSSKKLLLSDSGFYLCAWKKSLQETQYFGPGTRLLVL.

The CDR3 region has the DNA TGTGCCAGCAGATATCCCGGGACAGGGTCCTACGAGCAGTACTTC. The encoded protein is CASRYPGTGSYEQYF. J is TRBJ2-7 and V is TRBV27; 9 positions match TRBD1. V lost 6 bases and J lost 1; bases outside the gene matches: 7. This CDR3 has 15 amino acids. Germline loops: CDR1 MNHEY, CDR2 SMNVEV (reference sequence).

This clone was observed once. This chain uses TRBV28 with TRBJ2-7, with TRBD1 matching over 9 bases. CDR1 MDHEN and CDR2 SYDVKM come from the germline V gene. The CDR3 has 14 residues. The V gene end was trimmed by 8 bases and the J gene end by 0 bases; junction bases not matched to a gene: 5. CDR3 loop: CASGTGSTSYEQYF. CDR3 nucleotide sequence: TGTGCCAGCGGGACAGGGTCAACCTCCTACGAGCAGTACTTC.

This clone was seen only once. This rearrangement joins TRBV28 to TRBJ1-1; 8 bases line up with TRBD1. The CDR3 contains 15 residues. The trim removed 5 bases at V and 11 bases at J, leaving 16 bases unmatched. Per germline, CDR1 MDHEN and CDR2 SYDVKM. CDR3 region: CASSPTRGQAPVAFF. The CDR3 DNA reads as TGTGCCAGCAGTCCGACCAGGGGACAGGCGCCTGTCGCTTTCTTT.

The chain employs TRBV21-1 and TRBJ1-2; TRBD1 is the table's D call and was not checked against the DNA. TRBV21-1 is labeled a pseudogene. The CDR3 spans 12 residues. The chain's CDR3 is CALGQGAWGYTF. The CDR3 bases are TGTGCCTTAGGGCAGGGGGCCTGGGGCTACACCTTC.